This TCR beta chain was observed in a study of cytomegalovirus exposure and HLA in healthy donors. Study details: Previous work identified some 120 million unique TCR beta sequences from roughly 170 million T cells.

Germline assignment: CDR1 LNHNV and CDR2 YYDKDF (reference sequence). V was cut by 0 bases and J by 0 bases, with 15 bases left in between. There are 17 residues in the CDR3. Worth noting for this clone: The antigen is undetermined.

Study-level findings and limits: Among CMV-associated TCR beta chains, most appeared HLA-restricted in a later analysis. It was approximately 150 TCR beta chains that were listed as cytomegalovirus-associated.

In the PCR, 60 Vbeta and 13 Jbeta primers were used. Original handling: A later analysis counted 70 million to 85 million unique TCR beta chains, some 11 million shared. Profiling relied on immunoSEQ multiplex PCR, and the TCRdb table lists in-frame clones only, not all of them. For V, J and clone size, that table is used; D and trimming come from the DNA. Of a few hundred thousand clones listed, 70% to 85% are singletons. The chain carries TRBV15 and TRBJ2-7; D is uncertain. The material sequenced was PBMCs. The receptor was isolated from a girl between 2 and 10 years old in good health and CMV-seronegative. CDR3 sequence reads: CATSRDYSGALSYEQYF. The CDR3 region has the DNA TGTGCCACCAGCAGAGATTATTCCGGAGCGCTCTCCTACGAGCAGTACTTC.